This T cell receptor beta chain was recorded in a study of control samples from healthy donors and cancer patients. The germline gives CDR1 LNHDA, CDR2 SQIVND (reference sequence). Trimming took 0 bases from V and 5 from J; bases not matched to a gene: 7. This CDR3 is 16 amino acids long. Here immunoSEQ multiplex PCR was the method, and the copy in TCRdb shows in-frame clones only, minus some. The data contain over 60,000 clones, roughly 90% of them singletons. The receptor comes from an older woman with head and neck cancer. This sequence joins TRBV19 and TRBJ2-1; 7 bases are shared with TRBD2. Sample: PBMCs. The CDR3 here is CASSIDWDYRNNEQFF. The CDR3, as DNA: TGTGCCAGTAGTATAGACTGGGACTATCGGAACAATGAGCAGTTCTTC.